Presented here are 14 T cell receptor beta chains from one specimen sequenced in a study of blood T cell repertoires in COVID-19. Here immunoSEQ multiplex PCR was the method, and the copy in TCRdb shows in-frame clones only, minus some. Seen here are 350,000 or so clones, roughly nine tenths observed once, and the top ten hold over 3.5%. The sample taken for sequencing was peripheral blood. The source of these receptors is a woman aged 55-70 years with COVID-19, enrolled during active disease.

V and J are TRBV11-2 and TRBJ2-7; 11 bases are a match to TRBD1. Losses at the gene ends were 4 bases for V and 13 bases for J; bases not matched to a gene: 15. Germline V gene sequence: CDR1 SGHAT, CDR2 FQNNGV. The CDR3 spans 15 residues. CDR3 in DNA: TGTGCCAGCAGCTCCAGGGACAGGGGGAAGTTTAGTATATACTTC. It encodes CASSSRDRGKFSIYF.

This chain joins TRBV12-3 or TRBV12-4 and TRBJ1-5; D not certain. V lost 6 bases, J lost 7 bases, and 13 bases lay in between. The CDR3 runs to 13 residues. CDR3 region: CASRPTDKQPQHF. The CDR3 DNA is TGTGCCAGCAGACCTACAGACAAACAGCCCCAGCATTTT.

The genes are TRBV6-5 and TRBJ1-2; the D is unclear. V was clipped by 7 bases and J by 7 bases, with 19 bases between them. The CDR3 extends over 14 amino acids. Germline V gene sequence: CDR1 MNHEY, CDR2 SVGAGI. CDR3 nucleotide sequence: TGTGCCAGCACCTACTTCGGAGCCCCAAGTGGCTACACCTTC. Encoded protein: CASTYFGAPSGYTF.

The V call is TRBV18, the J call TRBJ1-5; 7 bases align to TRBD1. Germline V gene lookup returns CDR1 KGHSH and CDR2 LQKENI. Losses at the gene ends were 3 bases for V and 4 bases for J; bases not matched to a gene: 3. The CDR3 runs to 14 residues. CDR3 sequence reads: CASSPQTGNQPQHF. In DNA form, the CDR3 reads TGTGCCAGCTCACCTCAGACAGGGAATCAGCCCCAGCATTTT.

The sample holds one count of this clone. V is TRBV6-5 and J is TRBJ2-1; tentative D call: TRBD1 (6 bases). Per germline, CDR1 MNHEY and CDR2 SVGAGI. Trimming left V 2 bases short and J 7 bases short, with 18 bases between. The CDR3 spans 16 residues. CDR3 DNA sequence: TGTGCCAGCAGTTACCTACCGGGACAAGATCTAAATGAGCAGTTCTTC. This encodes CASSYLPGQDLNEQFF.

The rearrangement uses TRBV7-9 and TRBJ1-2; unclear D gene. With 1 base removed from V and 5 bases from J, the gap between germline ends came to 11 bases. This CDR3 is 14 amino acids long. Per germline, CDR1 SEHNR and CDR2 FQNEAQ (reference sequence). The CDR3 bases are TGTGCCAGCAGCTTAGTGGCGACGGAGTATGGCTACACCTTC. Amino acids: CASSLVATEYGYTF. The whole variable domain, filled in from reference TRBV7-9 and TRBJ1-2, reads DTGVSQNPRHKITKRGQNVTFRCDPISEHNRLYWYRQTLGQGPEFLTYFQNEAQLEKSRLLSDRFSAERPKGSFSTLEIQRTEQGDSAMYLCASSLVATEYGYTFGSGTRLTVV.

The rearrangement links TRBV12-3 or TRBV12-4 to TRBJ2-5, with 8 bases that match TRBD2. The length of the CDR3 is 13 residues. Trimming took 6 bases from V and 5 from J; bases not matched to a gene: 5. The CDR3 DNA follows: TGTGCCAGCAGGAGTAGCGGGGCGGAGACCCAGTACTTC. Amino acids: CASRSSGAETQYF.

This clone has only a few counts. The rearrangement joins TRBV4-1 to TRBJ1-2, with D tentatively TRBD1 (6 bases). Deletions cut 4 bases from V and 2 bases from J, with 14 bases between. The CDR3 runs to 15 residues. The V gene's germline CDR1 is MGHRA and CDR2 YSYEKL. In nucleotides, the CDR3 is TGCGCCAGCAGCCCCCAAGTCGACAGGAACTATGGCTACACCTTC. Translated, it gives CASSPQVDRNYGYTF.

The DNA of the CDR3 is TGTGCCAGCACCGGGTTGGGACAGGGGGCGCCCGGGGAGCTGTTTTTT. This codes for CASTGLGQGAPGELFF. This chain links TRBV2 with TRBJ2-2, with 12 bases identical to TRBD1. The junction had 9 bases not matched to a gene; V was cut back by 7 bases and J by 6 bases. Germline V CDR1 and CDR2: SNHLY, FYNNEI. The CDR3 runs 16 residues.

The chain recombines TRBV25-1 with TRBJ1-6; D is possibly TRBD1 (6 bases). V lost 11 bases, J lost 6 bases, and 17 bases lay in between. The CDR3 covers 14 residues. The germline V gene encodes CDR1 MGHDK and CDR2 SYGVNS. The CDR3, as DNA: TGTGCCGGACAAGGGGACACAACTAATTCACCCCTCCACTTT. Residues: CAGQGDTTNSPLHF.

This clone was seen ten or more times. The chain is built from TRBV5-6 and TRBJ1-1, with 7 bases aligning to TRBD1. Losses at the gene ends were 4 bases for V and 8 bases for J; bases not matched to a gene: 8. The CDR3 consists of 13 residues. Germline V gene data show CDR1 as SGHDT and CDR2 as YYEEEE. This CDR3 is CASSKGTALEAFF. CDR3 in DNA: TGTGCCAGCAGCAAGGGGACAGCGCTAGAAGCTTTCTTT.

The chain has TRBV2 and TRBJ1-2; D is uncertain. The CDR3 length is 14 residues. Trimming removed 1 base at V and 8 bases at J, with 14 bases between. The germline CDR1 and CDR2 sequences are SNHLY and FYNNEI. The CDR3 sequence is CASSEERRGGGYTF. In DNA form, the CDR3 reads TGTGCCAGCAGTGAAGAGAGGCGGGGAGGCGGCTACACCTTC.

The sample holds a few counts of this clone. This sequence joins TRBV14 and TRBJ1-2; TRBD1 aligns across 7 bases. The ends lost 4 bases at V and 2 bases at J; junction bases unmatched: 1. The germline V gene has CDR1 SGHDN and CDR2 FVKESK. The CDR3 contains 13 residues. The CDR3 here is CASSPQGNYGYTF. CDR3 in DNA: TGTGCCAGCAGCCCACAGGGGAACTATGGCTACACCTTC.

This clone was observed a handful of times. The chain uses TRBV7-3 and TRBJ1-1, with D hard to call. The CDR3 runs to 13 residues. With 1 base removed from V and 6 bases from J, the gap between germline ends came to 9 bases. The germline V gene encodes CDR1 SGHTA and CDR2 FQGTGA. CDR3 region: CASSLNSAAEAFF. Written as DNA, the CDR3 is TGTGCCAGCAGCTTAAACAGTGCCGCTGAAGCTTTCTTT.